The 15 T cell receptor beta chains reported below all come from one sample, sequenced in a study of CD8 T cells in Susac syndrome. RNA, at about 0.45 to 1 ug, was reverse transcribed with random hexamers. TCRdb re-analysed the immunoSEQ multiplex PCR reads in MiXCR, keeping a single row per CDR3 protein. The table lists 180,000 or so distinct CDR3 sequences, under 97% of them singletons, with under 0.095% in the top ten. Sequenced material: CD4+ T cells from PBMCs. All receptors come from a human donor with multiple sclerosis.

The gene calls are TRBV27 and TRBJ2-7; 10 nucleotides agree with TRBD1. The germline V gene encodes CDR1 MNHEY and CDR2 SMNVEV (reference sequence). The V and J ends lost 5 bases and 7 bases, in that order; junction bases with no gene match: 5. CDR3 length equals 13 residues. The CDR3 loop is CASSVTGQGEQYF. CDR3 DNA sequence: TGTGCCAGCAGTGTGACGGGACAGGGGGAGCAGTACTTC.

V gene TRBV4-2 combines with J gene TRBJ1-5; possible D gene TRBD1, 5 bases. V was trimmed by 4 bases and J by 1 base, leaving 17 bases between them. The CDR3 sequence is 17 residues long. Germline assignment: CDR1 LGHNA and CDR2 YNFKEQ. The CDR3 DNA sequence: TGTGCCAGCAGCCGCAAGATCCGGGACGGAAGCAATCAGCCCCAGCATTTT. Protein: CASSRKIRDGSNQPQHF.

This chain uses TRBV12-3 or TRBV12-4 with TRBJ1-4, with a weak D call TRBD1 (6 bases). With 5 bases removed from V and 8 bases from J, the gap between germline ends came to 12 bases. The CDR3 consists of 13 residues. The CDR3 loop reads CASSPPGAEKLFF. CDR3 nucleotide sequence: TGTGCCAGCAGTCCCCCAGGGGCCGAAAAACTGTTTTTT.

Only a few counts were recorded for this clonotype. The J gene is TRBJ2-3, the V gene TRBV3-1; the D is unclear. Looked up from germline, CDR1 is LGHDT and CDR2 is YNNKEL (reference sequence). V was clipped by 1 base and J by 2 bases, with 10 bases between them. The CDR3 loop spans 15 amino acids. This CDR3 is CASSQVGGSTDTQYF. The CDR3 nucleotides are TGTGCCAGCAGCCAAGTCGGCGGTTCCACAGATACGCAGTATTTT.

This CDR3 is CSVATSGVTDTQYF. DNA of the CDR3: TGCAGCGTCGCGACTAGCGGGGTCACAGATACGCAGTATTTT. J is TRBJ2-3 and V is TRBV29-1; TRBD2 matches 11 bases. CDR1 SQVTM and CDR2 ANQGSEA come from the germline V gene. The length of the CDR3 is 14 residues. V trimming: 6 bases; J trimming: 2 bases; junction bases outside the gene matches: 4.

The chain couples TRBV29-1 to TRBJ1-2; D is perhaps TRBD1 (5 bases). The CDR3 contains 13 residues. Germline values: CDR1 SQVTM, CDR2 ANQGSEA. The V and J ends lost 0 bases and 5 bases respectively, with 10 bases between them. DNA for the CDR3: TGCAGCGTTGAAGAGTTCGGGGGGTATGGCTACACCTTC. Protein: CSVEEFGGYGYTF.

The gene calls are TRBV2 and TRBJ2-7, with D perhaps TRBD2 (5 bases). The V and J ends lost 0 bases and 6 bases respectively, with 12 bases between them. This CDR3 is built from 14 residues. CDR1 and CDR2 from the germline V gene are SNHLY and FYNNEI. CDR3 residues: CASSEAVLAFEQYF. CDR3 bases: TGTGCCAGCAGTGAAGCTGTCCTAGCTTTCGAGCAGTACTTC.

The V call is TRBV4-2, the J call TRBJ2-1; no clear D gene. The V end was cut by 1 base, the J end by 6 bases, with 10 bases between. Germline V lookup: CDR1 LGHNA, CDR2 YNFKEQ. CDR3 length equals 14 residues. CDR3 in DNA: TGTGCCAGCAGCCAAGCTTCAAGAGGCAATGAGCAGTTCTTC. This gives the protein CASSQASRGNEQFF.

The chain is built from TRBV20-1 and TRBJ1-5; 9 bases align to TRBD1. After removal of 6 bases from V and 4 bases from J, the junction contained 7 bases not matched to a gene. The germline V gene has CDR1 DFQATT and CDR2 SNEGSKA (reference sequence). The CDR3 totals 14 residues. The CDR3 region has the DNA TGCAGTGCCTGGACAGGGGAATTTAATCAGCCCCAGCATTTT. It specifies CSAWTGEFNQPQHF.

The chain recombines TRBV18 with TRBJ2-3, with TRBD2 matching over 9 bases. After removal of 3 bases from V and 6 bases from J, the junction contained 7 bases not matched to a gene. The CDR3 length is 15 residues. Per the germline V gene, CDR1 is KGHSH and CDR2 is LQKENI. The CDR3 loop reads CASSPTSGPSDTQYF. For the CDR3, the DNA is TGTGCCAGCTCACCGACTAGCGGTCCCTCGGATACGCAGTATTTT.

This chain joins TRBV5-6 and TRBJ2-5; D possibly uses TRBD1 or TRBD2 (5 bases each). Germline assignment: CDR1 SGHDT and CDR2 YYEEEE. The CDR3 sequence is 11 residues long. V lost 4 bases and J lost 11, with 12 bases in between. CDR3 in amino acids: CASSRGMYQYF. The DNA for the CDR3 is TGTGCCAGCAGCCGGGGCATGTATCAGTACTTC.

The V call is TRBV14, the J call TRBJ2-3; TRBD2 matches 10 bases. The length of the CDR3 is 17 residues. J gave up 1 base and V 0 bases, and 4 bases lay outside the gene matches. In germline, CDR1 is SGHDN, CDR2 FVKESK. The CDR3 region has the DNA TGTGCCAGCAGCCAAGATTGGGGGACTAGCGGCACAGATACGCAGTATTTT. Protein: CASSQDWGTSGTDTQYF.

This rearrangement joins TRBV30 to TRBJ1-5, with a tentative D call TRBD1 (6 bases). The V gene's germline CDR1 is GTSNPN and CDR2 SVGIG (reference sequence). The CDR3 runs to 12 residues. Trimming took 2 bases from V and 7 from J, leaving 9 bases between them. CDR3 amino acids: CAWSSGGQPQHF. The CDR3 bases are TGTGCCTGGAGTAGTGGGGGCCAGCCCCAGCATTTT.

This clonotype was counted once. The J gene is TRBJ2-5, the V gene TRBV25-1, with D maybe TRBD1 (6 bases). CDR3 size: 15 residues. Per the germline V gene, CDR1 is MGHDK and CDR2 is SYGVNS. V shed 3 bases and J shed 3 bases, with 14 bases lying between them. The CDR3 region is CASSDRWAGEETQYF. CDR3 nucleotide sequence: TGTGCCAGCAGTGATCGATGGGCAGGGGAAGAGACCCAGTACTTC.

The J gene is TRBJ2-1, the V gene TRBV29-1; D remains unclear. The V gene lost 4 bases and the J gene lost 7 bases, with 8 bases spanning the gap. Germline lookup yields CDR1 SQVTM and CDR2 ANQGSEA. CDR3 length equals 11 residues. CDR3 in amino acids: CSVGERNEQFF. The CDR3 nucleotides read TGCAGCGTTGGTGAGAGAAATGAGCAGTTCTTC.